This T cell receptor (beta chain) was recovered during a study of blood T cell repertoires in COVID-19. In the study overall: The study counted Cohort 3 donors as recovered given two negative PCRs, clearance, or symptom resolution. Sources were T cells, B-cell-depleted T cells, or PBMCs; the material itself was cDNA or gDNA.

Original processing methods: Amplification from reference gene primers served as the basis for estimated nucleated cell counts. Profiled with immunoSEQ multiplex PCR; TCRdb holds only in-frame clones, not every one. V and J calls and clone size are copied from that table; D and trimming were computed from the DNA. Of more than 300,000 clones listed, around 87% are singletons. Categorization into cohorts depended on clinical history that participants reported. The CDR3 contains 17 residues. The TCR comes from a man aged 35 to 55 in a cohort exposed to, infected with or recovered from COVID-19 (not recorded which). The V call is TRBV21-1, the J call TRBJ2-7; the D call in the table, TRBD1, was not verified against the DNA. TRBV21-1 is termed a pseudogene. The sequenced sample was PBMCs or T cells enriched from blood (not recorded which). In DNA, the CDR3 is TGTGCCAGCAGCAAAGTAGGGACAGGGCACGATTCCTACGAGCAGTACTTC. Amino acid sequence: CASSKVGTGHDSYEQYF.